The next 22 T cell receptor beta chains were all read from a single sample in a study of T cells in tuberculosis. Clones were read by immunoSEQ multiplex PCR, and TCRdb kept only the in-frame ones, dropping some. Among roughly 45,000 clones listed, roughly 94% were seen once. The sequenced sample consisted of PBMCs. Receptors were obtained from a donor aged 10 to 29 with latent tuberculosis or without tuberculosis infection. Some clones in this sample may be carry-over from other donors' samples.

The chain carries TRBV15 and TRBJ2-7, with TRBD2 identical over 7 bases. V gave up 5 bases and J gave up 0 bases; unmatched junction bases: 7. The CDR3 sequence is 15 residues long. CDR1 is LNHNV and CDR2 is YYDKDF in the germline V gene (reference sequence). The CDR3 DNA sequence: TGTGCCACCAGCGGGGGGAGGGAAGGCTCCTACGAGCAGTACTTC. Translated, it gives CATSGGREGSYEQYF.

This chain joins TRBV10-1 and TRBJ2-1; D gene uncertain. Germline-derived CDR1 and CDR2 are WNHNN and SYGVQD (reference sequence). The CDR3 is made up of 14 amino acids. Trimming cost V 4 bases and J 9 bases, with 16 bases left between them. CDR3 nucleotides: TGCGCCAGCAGTGCTCTCCCTTCGGCTAGTGAGCAGTTCTTC. Protein sequence: CASSALPSASEQFF.

This chain links TRBV29-1 with TRBJ2-5; tentatively, D is TRBD1 (5 bases). Germline CDR1 and CDR2: SQVTM and ANQGSEA. CDR3 length: 12 residues. Trimming removed 4 bases from V and 2 bases from J, with 8 bases in between. CDR3 residues: CSVGGRQETQYF. The CDR3 nucleotides are TGCAGCGTTGGGGGCCGTCAAGAGACCCAGTACTTC.

The gene calls are TRBV19 and TRBJ1-5; unclear D gene. Germline CDR1 reads LNHDA; CDR2 reads SQIVND (reference sequence). This CDR3 contains 15 residues. Trimming pared 1 base from V and 7 bases from J, leaving 14 bases between. This chain's CDR3 is CASSIGGSDVQPQHF. The CDR3 DNA is TGTGCCAGTAGTATAGGCGGCAGCGATGTACAGCCCCAGCATTTT.

This clone was counted once. The genes are TRBV27 and TRBJ1-2, with a weak D call TRBD1 (6 bases). The CDR3 totals 14 residues. Per the germline V gene, CDR1 is MNHEY and CDR2 is SMNVEV (reference sequence). V gave up 2 bases and J gave up 4 bases, with 11 bases separating them. CDR3 sequence (DNA): TGTGCCAGCAGTTTAAAACAGGGCCCCTATGGCTACACCTTC. Translation gives CASSLKQGPYGYTF.

This chain connects TRBV28 to TRBJ1-3; TRBD1 matches 7 bases. This CDR3 is 14 amino acids long. Looked up from germline, CDR1 is MDHEN and CDR2 is SYDVKM. Trimming removed 3 bases from V and 4 bases from J; junction bases left unmatched: 3. The CDR3 sequence is CASSLTGHGNTIYF. The CDR3 DNA follows: TGTGCCAGCAGTTTGACAGGGCACGGAAACACCATATATTTT.

This clone was detected once. The chain has TRBV27 and TRBJ2-7, with D possibly TRBD1 on 7 matching bases. Trimming pared 5 bases from V and 6 bases from J, leaving 14 bases between. Germline CDR1 reads MNHEY; CDR2 reads SMNVEV (reference sequence). The length of the CDR3 is 13 residues. The CDR3 DNA is TGTGCCAGCAGTCGGGGGACAGTTGGCGAGCAGTACTTC. The encoded protein is CASSRGTVGEQYF.

J is TRBJ2-3 and V is TRBV7-3; 9 bases line up with TRBD2. The CDR3 length is 18 residues. The trim removed 2 bases at V and 2 bases at J, leaving 11 bases unmatched. The V gene's germline CDR1 is SGHTA and CDR2 FQGTGA. This CDR3 is CASSLSPTSGGLTDTQYF. CDR3 sequence (DNA): TGTGCCAGCAGCTTATCTCCGACTAGCGGAGGACTCACAGATACGCAGTATTTT.

The V gene is TRBV13, the J gene TRBJ2-7; 8 bases map to TRBD1. Unmatched junction bases numbered 16, after V lost 4 bases and J lost 5 bases. This CDR3 contains 17 residues. Germline V lookup: CDR1 PRHDT, CDR2 FYEKMQ (reference sequence). The CDR3 region is CASSYIAGGGQENEQYF. CDR3 DNA sequence: TGTGCCAGCAGCTATATTGCCGGAGGGGGACAGGAGAACGAGCAGTACTTC.

The CDR3: CASSPGGRETYNEQFF. CDR3 DNA sequence: TGTGCCAGCAGCCCCGGTGGGCGGGAGACCTACAATGAGCAGTTCTTC. The rearrangement links TRBV4-2 to TRBJ2-1; TRBD2 aligns across 7 bases. CDR3 size: 16 residues. CDR1 is LGHNA, CDR2 YNFKEQ, per germline. J lost 2 bases, V lost 4 bases, and 8 bases had no gene match.

This clone was found once. The gene calls are TRBV21-1 and TRBJ2-3; TRBD1 reflects the table's D call only, with no check against the DNA. TRBV21-1 is given as a pseudogene. This CDR3 comprises 16 residues. The CDR3 bases are TGTGCCACCGCGACAGTGAAGGGGCTAAGGACAGATACGCAGTATTTT. Translation gives CATATVKGLRTDTQYF.

The genes are TRBV4-3 and TRBJ1-4; no firm D call. Looked up from germline, CDR1 is LGHNA and CDR2 is YSLEER. Trimming cost V 1 base and J 14 bases, with 20 bases left between them. The CDR3 is 15 residues long. The CDR3 sequence: CASSQGLASSVFLFF. Written as DNA, the CDR3 is TGCGCCAGCAGCCAAGGGTTAGCCAGTTCGGTGTTTCTGTTTTTT.

In its sample, this clone was seen a few times. The chain uses TRBV28 and TRBJ2-7; possible D gene TRBD2, 6 bases. CDR1 and CDR2 (germline): MDHEN, SYDVKM. This CDR3 comprises 18 residues. Trimming removed 0 bases at V and 3 bases at J, with 21 bases between. In nucleotides, the CDR3 is TGTGCCAGCAGTTTATGGGGGGGAAGGGCTTTACGGGGCTACGAGCAGTACTTC. Its protein product is CASSLWGGRALRGYEQYF.

V and J are TRBV19 and TRBJ1-1; D is perhaps TRBD1 (5 bases). Trimming pared 7 bases from V and 0 bases from J, leaving 12 bases between. This CDR3 comprises 14 residues. Germline lookup yields CDR1 LNHDA and CDR2 SQIVND (reference sequence). Here the CDR3 DNA reads TGTGCCAGTACGCAGGGTGAGGTGAACACTGAAGCTTTCTTT. Encoded protein: CASTQGEVNTEAFF. Looking up the rest from reference TRBV19 and TRBJ1-1 gives the full variable domain: DGGITQSPKYLFRKEGQNVTLSCEQNLNHDAMYWYRQDPGQGLRLIYYSQIVNDFQKGDIAEGYSVSREKKESFPLTVTSAQKNPTAFYLCASTQGEVNTEAFFGQGTRLTVV.

The chain employs TRBV4-3 and TRBJ2-2, with 9 nucleotides matching TRBD2. The CDR3 is made up of 15 amino acids. The V and J ends lost 1 base and 7 bases, in that order; junction bases with no gene match: 4. Per germline, CDR1 LGHNA and CDR2 YSLEER. The CDR3 sequence: CASSQGAGGIGELFF. CDR3 nucleotide sequence: TGCGCCAGCAGCCAAGGAGCGGGAGGAATCGGGGAGCTGTTTTTT.

The chain employs TRBV7-2 and TRBJ2-3; possibly TRBD2 for D (6 bases). Germline assignment: CDR1 SGHTA and CDR2 FQGNSA. V was pared by 4 bases and J by 2 bases, with 13 bases between. The CDR3 loop spans 15 amino acids. The CDR3 protein is CASSSKEGYTDTQYF. The CDR3 DNA is TGTGCCAGCAGCTCTAAGGAGGGGTACACAGATACGCAGTATTTT.

The chain recombines TRBV5-6 with TRBJ2-1; maybe TRBD1 (5 bases). Germline CDR1 SGHDT, CDR2 YYEEEE. Trimming took off 0 bases at V and 7 bases at J, with 14 bases between the two ends. The CDR3 is 15 residues long. CDR3 nucleotide sequence: TGTGCCAGCAGCTTGGGAGCGTCTCCAGGGAATGAGCAGTTCTTC. As protein: CASSLGASPGNEQFF.

The CDR3 protein is CASSDRTGGNYNEQFF. CDR3 DNA sequence: TGTGCCAGCAGTGATAGGACAGGGGGGAACTACAATGAGCAGTTCTTC. The rearrangement uses TRBV6-4 and TRBJ2-1; 10 nucleotides align to TRBD1. V shed 3 bases, J shed 3 bases, and the junction held 5 bases outside the gene matches. This CDR3 has 16 residues. From germline, CDR1 is MRHNA and CDR2 SNTAGT.

This sequence joins TRBV11-2 and TRBJ2-7, with D perhaps matching TRBD2 (7 bases). V shed 5 bases and J shed 3 bases, with 17 bases lying between them. The CDR3 extends over 15 amino acids. In germline, CDR1 is SGHAT, CDR2 FQNNGV. CDR3 region: CASSRGGVRHYEQYF. The CDR3 DNA reads as TGTGCCAGCAGCCGAGGGGGGGTCCGCCACTACGAGCAGTACTTC.

The V gene is TRBV4-3, the J gene TRBJ1-3; 7 positions agree with TRBD1. The CDR3 is made up of 18 amino acids. Germline V lookup: CDR1 LGHNA, CDR2 YSLEER. V lost 3 bases to trimming and J lost 0 bases; unmatched junction nucleotides: 11. CDR3 amino acids: CASSHNRDSYASGNTIYF. The DNA for the CDR3 is TGCGCCAGCAGCCATAACCGGGACAGCTACGCCTCTGGAAACACCATATATTTT.

The chain employs TRBV7-8 and TRBJ1-2; D gene uncertain. Germline loops: CDR1 SGHVS, CDR2 FQNEAQ. The CDR3 runs 16 residues. V was cut by 7 bases and J by 7 bases, with 25 bases left in between. The CDR3 coding sequence is TGTGCCAGCACCTTGGCCCCTCGGAGGAGTATTGGTGGCTACACCTTC. It codes for CASTLAPRRSIGGYTF.

The gene calls are TRBV28 and TRBJ2-1, with 9 nucleotides matching TRBD2. The trim removed 3 bases at V and 9 bases at J, leaving 9 bases unmatched. Germline V gene data show CDR1 as MDHEN and CDR2 as SYDVKM. CDR3 length: 15 amino acids. CDR3 region: CASSFLAGERGEQFF. In DNA, the CDR3 is TGTGCCAGCAGTTTCTTAGCGGGAGAACGTGGTGAGCAGTTCTTC. Full variable domain (remainder filled in from reference TRBV28 and TRBJ2-1): DVKVTQSSRYLVKRTGEKVFLECVQDMDHENMFWYRQDPGLGLRLIYFSYDVKMKEKGDIPEGYSVSREKKERFSLILESASTNQTSMYLCASSFLAGERGEQFFGPGTRLTVL.